Listed below are T cell receptor beta chains from one sample, sequenced in a study of blood T cell repertoires in COVID-19. Sequencing used immunoSEQ multiplex PCR; TCRdb keeps in-frame clones, though not all of them. Here the sample spans approximately 320,000 clones, under 90% being singletons. Sequences were obtained from peripheral blood. These receptors were taken from a woman between 25 and 40 years old with COVID-19, enrolled during active disease. CDR3s include the opening cysteine and the closing phenylalanine or tryptophan. The D gene is left open where the match is weak. The size of a clone is reported for some rows only, either as once, few or many, or as a class for expanded clones.

-,TRBJ1-2,TRBD1,TRBV5-1,TGCGCCAGCAGCTTGACTCCTGGACAGGGGGCCGCCAACTATGGCTACACCTTC,CASSLTPGQGAANYGYTF
-,TRBJ2-2,-,TRBV6-2/TRBV6-3,TGTGCCAGCAGTTACTTACCGGGACACCCGAACACCGGGGAGCTGTTTTTT,CASSYLPGHPNTGELFF
many,TRBJ2-3,-,TRBV20-1,TGCAGTGCTGACCGGCGGGATACGCAGTATTTT,CSADRRDTQYF
-,TRBJ1-6,TRBD1,TRBV11-2,TGTGCCAGCAGGACAACGAGGGGGCGGAATTCACCCCTCCACTTT,CASRTTRGRNSPLHF
few,TRBJ2-7,-,TRBV19,TGTGCCAGCGGAACCAGGGGCGAGCAGTACTTC,CASGTRGEQYF
-,TRBJ2-7,-,TRBV5-1,TGCGCCAGCAGCTTGGTGACTGCCTACGAGCAGTACTTC,CASSLVTAYEQYF
-,TRBJ1-2,-,TRBV6-6,TGTGCCAGCAGCAACCCACAATCCCTTCGCTATGGCTACACCTTC,CASSNPQSLRYGYTF
-,TRBJ1-1,TRBD1,TRBV29-1,TGCAGCGAGACCGGGACAGAGAACACTGAAGCTTTCTTT,CSETGTENTEAFF
-,TRBJ1-2,TRBD1,TRBV6-5,TGTGCCAGCAGTTGGGGGGGACAGGGGAACTATGGCTACACCTTC,CASSWGGQGNYGYTF
-,TRBJ1-6,-,TRBV5-5,TGTGCCAGCAGCTTACCGGCAGGGAGGATTTCACCCCTCCACTTT,CASSLPAGRISPLHF
-,TRBJ1-5,-,TRBV2,TGTGCCAGCCTCCCCCAGGGTGTTGGCAATCAGCCCCAGCATTTT,CASLPQGVGNQPQHF
once,TRBJ2-3,TRBD1,TRBV5-1,TGCGCCACCGCAACAGGGGGCAGTTCAGATACGCAGTATTTT,CATATGGSSDTQYF
once,TRBJ1-6,-,TRBV30,TGTGCCTGGAGTGGGCAGGTTACGTATAATTCACCCCTCCACTTT,CAWSGQVTYNSPLHF
-,TRBJ2-7,-,TRBV2,TGTGCCAGCCGCGGAACCTACGAGCAGTACTTC,CASRGTYEQYF
-,TRBJ1-6,TRBD1,TRBV7-8,TGTGCCAGCAGATCGGCAGGGGGCCCAATTTCACCCCTCCACTTT,CASRSAGGPISPLHF
-,TRBJ2-3,TRBD2,TRBV27,TGTGCCAGCAGCCCTTTAGGACTAGCAGGAGATACGCAGTATTTT,CASSPLGLAGDTQYF